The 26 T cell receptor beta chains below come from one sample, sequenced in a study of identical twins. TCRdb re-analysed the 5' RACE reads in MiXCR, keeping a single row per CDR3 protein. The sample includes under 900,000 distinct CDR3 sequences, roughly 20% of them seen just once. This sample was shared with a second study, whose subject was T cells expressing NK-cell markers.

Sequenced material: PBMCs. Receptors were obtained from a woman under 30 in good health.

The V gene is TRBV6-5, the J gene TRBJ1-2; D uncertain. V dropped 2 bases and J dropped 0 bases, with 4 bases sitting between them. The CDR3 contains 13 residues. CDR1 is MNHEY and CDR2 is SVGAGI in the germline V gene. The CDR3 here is CASSYAANYGYTF. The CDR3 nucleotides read TGTGCCAGCAGTTACGCAGCTAACTATGGCTACACCTTC.

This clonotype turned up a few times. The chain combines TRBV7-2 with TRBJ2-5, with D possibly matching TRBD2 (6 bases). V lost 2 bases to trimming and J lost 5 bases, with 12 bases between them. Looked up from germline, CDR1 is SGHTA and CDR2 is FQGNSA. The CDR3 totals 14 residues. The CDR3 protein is CASSLLGSTETQYF. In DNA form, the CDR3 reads TGTGCCAGCAGCTTACTCGGGAGTACTGAGACCCAGTACTTC.

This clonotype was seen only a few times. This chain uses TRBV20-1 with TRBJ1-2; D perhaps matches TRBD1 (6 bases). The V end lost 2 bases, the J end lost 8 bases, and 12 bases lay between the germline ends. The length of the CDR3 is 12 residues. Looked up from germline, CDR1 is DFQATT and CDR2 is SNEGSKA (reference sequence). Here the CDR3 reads CSARLGAGGYTF. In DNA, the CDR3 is TGCAGTGCTAGACTGGGGGCGGGAGGCTACACCTTC.

The CDR3: CSAQTMVPGLAGAREETQYF. As DNA, the CDR3 is TGCAGTGCTCAAACGATGGTACCGGGACTAGCGGGAGCTAGGGAAGAGACCCAGTACTTC. This chain uses TRBV20-1 with TRBJ2-5, with 14 bases aligning to TRBD2. CDR1 is DFQATT, CDR2 SNEGSKA, per germline (reference sequence). The length of the CDR3 is 20 residues. V lost 5 bases, J lost 3 bases, and 20 bases stayed unmatched.

The CDR3 spells CASSSDPLSSYNEQFF. The CDR3 DNA follows: TGTGCCAGCAGCTCGGACCCCCTAAGCTCCTACAATGAGCAGTTCTTC. The V and J genes are TRBV12-3 or TRBV12-4 and TRBJ2-1; no reliable D call. The CDR3 extends over 16 amino acids. Trimming took 6 bases from V and 0 from J, leaving 15 bases between them.

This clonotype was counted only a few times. In nucleotides, the CDR3 is TGTGCCAGCACCATTAATCCAGGGGGCGATCAGCCCCAGCATTTT. Encoded protein: CASTINPGGDQPQHF. This chain links TRBV7-2 with TRBJ1-5; TRBD1 aligns across 8 bases. CDR3 size: 15 residues. CDR1 SGHTA and CDR2 FQGNSA come from the germline V gene. Germline trimming cut 7 bases from V and 5 bases from J; bases unmatched to any gene: 10.

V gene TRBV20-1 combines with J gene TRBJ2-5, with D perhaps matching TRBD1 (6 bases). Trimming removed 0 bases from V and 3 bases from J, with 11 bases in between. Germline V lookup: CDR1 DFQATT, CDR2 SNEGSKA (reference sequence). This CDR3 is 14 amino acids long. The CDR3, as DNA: TGCAGTGCTAGAGAAGGGGGAAAGGAAGAGACCCAGTACTTC. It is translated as CSAREGGKEETQYF.

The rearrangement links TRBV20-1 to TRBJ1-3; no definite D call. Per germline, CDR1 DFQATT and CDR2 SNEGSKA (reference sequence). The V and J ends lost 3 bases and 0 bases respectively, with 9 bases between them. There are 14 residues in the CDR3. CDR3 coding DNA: TGCAGTGCTAGTAGCGGGTTCTCTGGAAACACCATATATTTT. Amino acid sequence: CSASSGFSGNTIYF.

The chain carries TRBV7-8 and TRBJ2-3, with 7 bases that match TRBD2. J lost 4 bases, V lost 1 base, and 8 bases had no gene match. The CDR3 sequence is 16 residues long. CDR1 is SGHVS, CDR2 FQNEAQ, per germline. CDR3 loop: CASSLVSGRAPDTQYF. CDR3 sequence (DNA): TGTGCCAGCAGCTTAGTCAGTGGGAGGGCCCCAGATACGCAGTATTTT.

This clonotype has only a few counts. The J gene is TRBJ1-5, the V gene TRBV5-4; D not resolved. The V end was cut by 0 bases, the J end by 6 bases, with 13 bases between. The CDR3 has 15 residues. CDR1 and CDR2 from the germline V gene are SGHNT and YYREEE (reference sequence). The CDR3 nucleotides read TGTGCCAGCAGCTTGGATCGAGACCCCAGTCAGCCCCAGCATTTT. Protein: CASSLDRDPSQPQHF.

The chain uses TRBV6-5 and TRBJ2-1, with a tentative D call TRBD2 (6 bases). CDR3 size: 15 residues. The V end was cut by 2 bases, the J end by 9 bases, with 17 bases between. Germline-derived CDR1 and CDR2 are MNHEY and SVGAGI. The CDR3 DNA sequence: TGTGCCAGCAGTTACGTACGCGGGACTCGGGGTGAGCAGTTCTTC. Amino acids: CASSYVRGTRGEQFF.

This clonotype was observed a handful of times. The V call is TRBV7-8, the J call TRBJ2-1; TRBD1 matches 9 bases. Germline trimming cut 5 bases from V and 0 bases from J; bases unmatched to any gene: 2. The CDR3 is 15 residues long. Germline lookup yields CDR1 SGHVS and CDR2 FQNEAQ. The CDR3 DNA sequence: TGTGCCAGCAGCACGACAGGGGGCTCCTACAATGAGCAGTTCTTC. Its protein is CASSTTGGSYNEQFF.

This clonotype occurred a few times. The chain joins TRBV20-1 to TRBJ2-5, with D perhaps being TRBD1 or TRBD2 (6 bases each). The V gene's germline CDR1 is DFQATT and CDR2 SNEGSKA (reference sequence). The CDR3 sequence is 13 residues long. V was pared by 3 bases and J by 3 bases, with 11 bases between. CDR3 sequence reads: CSASRGAEETQYF. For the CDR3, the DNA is TGCAGTGCTAGTAGGGGGGCGGAAGAGACCCAGTACTTC.

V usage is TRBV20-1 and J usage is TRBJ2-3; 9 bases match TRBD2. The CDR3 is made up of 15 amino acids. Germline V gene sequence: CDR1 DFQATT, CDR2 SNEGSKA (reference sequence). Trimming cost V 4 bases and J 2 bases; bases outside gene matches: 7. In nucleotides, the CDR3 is TGCAGTGCTACCGGGCGGGAGGGAAACACAGATACGCAGTATTTT. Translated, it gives CSATGREGNTDTQYF.

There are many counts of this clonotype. CDR3 sequence: CATSGGTDLYNEQFF. Written as DNA, the CDR3 is TGTGCCACCAGTGGCGGGACAGATCTTTACAATGAGCAGTTCTTC. The chain has TRBV24-1 and TRBJ2-1; D is perhaps TRBD1 (7 bases). With 5 bases removed from V and 4 bases from J, the gap between germline ends came to 14 bases. From germline, CDR1 is KGHDR and CDR2 SFDVKD. The CDR3 loop spans 15 amino acids.

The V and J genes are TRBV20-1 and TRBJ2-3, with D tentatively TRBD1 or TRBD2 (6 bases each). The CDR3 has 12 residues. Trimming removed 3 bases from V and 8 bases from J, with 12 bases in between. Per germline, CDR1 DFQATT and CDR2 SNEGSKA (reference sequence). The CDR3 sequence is CSASGGRGTQYF. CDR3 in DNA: TGCAGTGCTAGCGGGGGCCGGGGTACGCAGTATTTT.

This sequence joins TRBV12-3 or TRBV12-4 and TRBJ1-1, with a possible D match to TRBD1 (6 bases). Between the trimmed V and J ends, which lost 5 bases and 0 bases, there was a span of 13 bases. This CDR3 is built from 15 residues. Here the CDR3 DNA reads TGTGCCAGCAGTCAACCGACAGGATTGAACACTGAAGCTTTCTTT. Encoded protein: CASSQPTGLNTEAFF.

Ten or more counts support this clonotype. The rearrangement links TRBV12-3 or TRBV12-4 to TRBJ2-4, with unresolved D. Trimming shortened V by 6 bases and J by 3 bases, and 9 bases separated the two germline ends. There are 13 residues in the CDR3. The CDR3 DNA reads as TGTGCCAGCAGCGTGTCTAGCAAAAACATTCAGTACTTC. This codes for CASSVSSKNIQYF.

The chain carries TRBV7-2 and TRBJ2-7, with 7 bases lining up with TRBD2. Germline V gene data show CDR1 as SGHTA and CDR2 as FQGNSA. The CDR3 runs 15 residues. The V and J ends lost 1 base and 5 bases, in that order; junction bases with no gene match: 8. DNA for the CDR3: TGTGCCAGCAGCTTAGGTTACCAGCGGGACGACGAGCAGTACTTC. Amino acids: CASSLGYQRDDEQYF.

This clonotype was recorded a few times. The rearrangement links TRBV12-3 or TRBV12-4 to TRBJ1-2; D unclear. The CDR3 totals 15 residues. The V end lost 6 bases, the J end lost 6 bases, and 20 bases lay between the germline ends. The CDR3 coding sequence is TGTGCCAGCAGACCGCGGAGTGAGGGTGTTCATGGCTACACCTTC. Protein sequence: CASRPRSEGVHGYTF.

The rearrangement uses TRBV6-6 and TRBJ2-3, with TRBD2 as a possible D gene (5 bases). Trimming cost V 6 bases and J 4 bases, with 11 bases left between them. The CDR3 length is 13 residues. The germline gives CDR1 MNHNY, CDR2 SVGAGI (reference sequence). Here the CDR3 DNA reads TGTGCCAGCAGCCGATGGACTGCAGATACGCAGTATTTT. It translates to CASSRWTADTQYF.

CDR3 DNA sequence: TGCAGTGCTAGAACCGGGACTAGCGGGAGTAATGAGCAGTTCTTC. Translated, it gives CSARTGTSGSNEQFF. The gene calls are TRBV20-1 and TRBJ2-1; TRBD2 agrees at 14 bases. CDR1 is DFQATT and CDR2 is SNEGSKA in the germline V gene (reference sequence). The CDR3 totals 15 residues. Trimming at V came to 2 bases and at J to 7 bases, leaving 4 bases not matched to a gene.

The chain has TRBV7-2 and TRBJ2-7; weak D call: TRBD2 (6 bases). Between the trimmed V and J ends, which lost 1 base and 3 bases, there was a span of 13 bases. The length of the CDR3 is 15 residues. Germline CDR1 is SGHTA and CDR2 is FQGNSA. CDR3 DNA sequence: TGTGCCAGCAGCTTAGGGGCTAGCGCTAACTACGAGCAGTACTTC. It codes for CASSLGASANYEQYF.

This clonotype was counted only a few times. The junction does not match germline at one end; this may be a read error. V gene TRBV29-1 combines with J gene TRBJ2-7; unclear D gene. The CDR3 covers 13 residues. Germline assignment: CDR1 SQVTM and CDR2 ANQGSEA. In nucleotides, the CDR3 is TGCAGCGTTGAATCAGGAATCTCCAACGAGCAGTACTTC. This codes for CSVESGISNEQYF.

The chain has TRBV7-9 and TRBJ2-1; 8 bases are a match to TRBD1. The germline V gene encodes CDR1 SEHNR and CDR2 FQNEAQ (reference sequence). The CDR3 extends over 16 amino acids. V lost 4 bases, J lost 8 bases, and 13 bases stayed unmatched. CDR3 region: CASSSTLGDRTHEQFF. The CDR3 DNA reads TGTGCCAGCAGCTCTACCTTGGGGGACAGGACTCATGAGCAGTTCTTC.

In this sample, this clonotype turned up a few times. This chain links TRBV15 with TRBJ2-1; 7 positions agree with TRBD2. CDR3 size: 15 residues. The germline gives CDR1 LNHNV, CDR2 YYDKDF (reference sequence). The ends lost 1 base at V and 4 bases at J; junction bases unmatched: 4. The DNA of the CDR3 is TGTGCCACCAGCAGAGGGGGAGGGGCATACAATGAGCAGTTCTTC. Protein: CATSRGGGAYNEQFF.